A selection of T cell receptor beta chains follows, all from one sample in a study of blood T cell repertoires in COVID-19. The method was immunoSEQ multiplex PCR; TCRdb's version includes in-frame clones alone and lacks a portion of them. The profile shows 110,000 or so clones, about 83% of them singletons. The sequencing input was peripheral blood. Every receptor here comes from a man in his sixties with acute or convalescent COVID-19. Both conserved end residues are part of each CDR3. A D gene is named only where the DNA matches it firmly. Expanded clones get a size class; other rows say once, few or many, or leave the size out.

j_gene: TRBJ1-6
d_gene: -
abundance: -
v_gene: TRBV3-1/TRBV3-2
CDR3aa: CASSQVRGVDSPLHF
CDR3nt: TGTGCCAGCAGCCAGGTCAGGGGAGTCGATTCACCCCTCCACTTT

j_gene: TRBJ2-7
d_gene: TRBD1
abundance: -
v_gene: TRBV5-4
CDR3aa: CASSARTGGSYEQYF
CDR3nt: TGTGCCAGCAGCGCCCGGACAGGGGGGTCCTACGAGCAGTACTTC

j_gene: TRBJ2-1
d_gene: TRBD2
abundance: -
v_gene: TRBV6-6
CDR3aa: CAILGLAGGEQFF
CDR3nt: TGTGCCATCCTGGGACTAGCCGGGGGGGAGCAGTTCTTC

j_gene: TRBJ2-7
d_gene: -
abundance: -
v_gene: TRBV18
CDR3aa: CASSPGEGSYEQYF
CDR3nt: TGTGCCAGCTCACCGGGAGAGGGATCCTACGAGCAGTACTTC

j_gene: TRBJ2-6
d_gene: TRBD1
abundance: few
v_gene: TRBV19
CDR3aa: CASSTRDRAGAGANVLTF
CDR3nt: TGTGCCAGTAGTACACGGGACAGGGCGGGAGCTGGGGCCAACGTCCTGACTTTC

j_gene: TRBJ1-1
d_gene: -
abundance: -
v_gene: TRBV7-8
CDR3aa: CASSLKAGKTEAFF
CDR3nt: TGTGCCAGCAGCTTAAAGGCGGGGAAGACTGAAGCTTTCTTT

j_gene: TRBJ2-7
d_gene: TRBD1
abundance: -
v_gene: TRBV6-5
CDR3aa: CASSRGDRVSYEQYF
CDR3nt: TGTGCCAGCAGCCGAGGGGACAGGGTAAGCTACGAGCAGTACTTC

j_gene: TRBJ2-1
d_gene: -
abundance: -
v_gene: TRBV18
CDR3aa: CASSRAILGATYNEQFF
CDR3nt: TGTGCCAGCTCACGAGCCATCCTTGGGGCCACCTACAATGAGCAGTTCTTC

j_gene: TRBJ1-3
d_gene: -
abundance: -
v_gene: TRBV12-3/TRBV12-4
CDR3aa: CASSQGSGNTIYF
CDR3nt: TGTGCCAGCAGCCAGGGCTCTGGAAACACCATATATTTT

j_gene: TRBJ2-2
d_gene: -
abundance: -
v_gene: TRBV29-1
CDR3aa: CSAGQMNTGELFF
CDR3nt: TGCAGCGCCGGACAGATGAACACCGGGGAGCTGTTTTTT

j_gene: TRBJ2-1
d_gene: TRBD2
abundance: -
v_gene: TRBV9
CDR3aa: CASSSKWGLEKFF
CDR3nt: TGTGCCAGCAGCTCCAAGTGGGGACTAGAAAAGTTCTTC

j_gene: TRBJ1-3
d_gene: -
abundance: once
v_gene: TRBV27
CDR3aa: CASSRGLGGNTIYF
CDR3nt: TGTGCCAGCAGTCGGGGGTTGGGTGGAAACACCATATATTTT

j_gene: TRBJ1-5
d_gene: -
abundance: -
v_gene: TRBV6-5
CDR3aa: CASRPGGNGQPQHF
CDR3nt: TGTGCCAGCAGACCCGGGGGGAACGGGCAGCCCCAGCATTTT

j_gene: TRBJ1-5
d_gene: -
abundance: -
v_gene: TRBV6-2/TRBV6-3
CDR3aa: CASSTPVGGGYQPQHF
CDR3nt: TGTGCCAGCAGTACCCCCGTCGGGGGAGGTTATCAGCCCCAGCATTTT

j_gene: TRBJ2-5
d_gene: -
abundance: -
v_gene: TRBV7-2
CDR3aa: CASSLSRGRRGIETQYF
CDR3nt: TGTGCCAGCAGCTTATCCAGAGGGAGAAGAGGGATCGAGACCCAGTACTTC

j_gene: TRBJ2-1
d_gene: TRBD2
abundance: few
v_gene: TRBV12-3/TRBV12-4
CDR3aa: CASSPGTSNEQFF
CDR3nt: TGTGCCAGCAGTCCCGGGACTAGCAATGAGCAGTTCTTC

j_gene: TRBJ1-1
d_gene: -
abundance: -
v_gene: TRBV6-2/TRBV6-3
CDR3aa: CASSYLDRRLEAFF
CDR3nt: TGTGCCAGCAGTTACTTGGACAGAAGACTAGAAGCTTTCTTT

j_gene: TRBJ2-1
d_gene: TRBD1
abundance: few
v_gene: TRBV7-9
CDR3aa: CASGQGALAYEQFF
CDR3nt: TGTGCCAGCGGACAGGGGGCATTAGCATATGAGCAGTTCTTC

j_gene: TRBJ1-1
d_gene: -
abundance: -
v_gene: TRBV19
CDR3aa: CASSTETGKNTEAFF
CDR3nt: TGTGCCAGTAGTACCGAAACAGGGAAGAACACTGAAGCTTTCTTT

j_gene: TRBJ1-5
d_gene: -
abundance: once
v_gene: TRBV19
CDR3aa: CASSKIGQGNQPQHF
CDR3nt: TGTGCCAGTAGTAAGATCGGCCAGGGCAATCAGCCCCAGCATTTT

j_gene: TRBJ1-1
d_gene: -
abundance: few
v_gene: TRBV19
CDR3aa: CASSYRETKFF
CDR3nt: TGTGCCAGTAGTTACCGGGAGACGAAGTTCTTT

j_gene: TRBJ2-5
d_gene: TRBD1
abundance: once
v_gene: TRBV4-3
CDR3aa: CASSQGVGPQGGLGETQYF
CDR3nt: TGCGCCAGCAGCCAAGGGGTTGGACCACAGGGGGGATTAGGGGAGACCCAGTACTTC

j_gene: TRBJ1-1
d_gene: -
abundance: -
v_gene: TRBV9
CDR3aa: CASSPQLGTVNTEAFF
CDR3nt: TGTGCCAGCAGCCCACAGCTGGGCACTGTGAACACTGAAGCTTTCTTT

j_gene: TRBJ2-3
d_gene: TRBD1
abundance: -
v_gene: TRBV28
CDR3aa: CASSFIQGITDTQYF
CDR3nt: TGTGCCAGCAGTTTTATACAGGGGATCACAGATACGCAGTATTTT

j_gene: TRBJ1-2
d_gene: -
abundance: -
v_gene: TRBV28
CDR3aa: CASSWTAQRGYTF
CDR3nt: TGTGCCAGCAGTTGGACGGCCCAGCGGGGCTACACCTTC

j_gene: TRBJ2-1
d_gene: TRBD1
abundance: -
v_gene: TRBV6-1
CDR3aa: CASSDPGQGNNEQFF
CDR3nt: TGTGCCAGCAGTGATCCGGGACAGGGTAACAATGAGCAGTTCTTC

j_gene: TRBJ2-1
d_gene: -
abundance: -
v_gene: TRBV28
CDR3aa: CASSLWGPRNEQFF
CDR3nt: TGTGCCAGCAGTTTGTGGGGCCCTCGCAATGAGCAGTTCTTC

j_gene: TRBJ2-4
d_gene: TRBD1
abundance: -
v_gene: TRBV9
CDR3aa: CASSRTGLENIQYF
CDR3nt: TGTGCCAGCAGTAGGACAGGGCTTGAAAACATTCAGTACTTC

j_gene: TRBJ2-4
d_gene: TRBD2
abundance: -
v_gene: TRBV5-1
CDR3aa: CASSLSSSGGIQYF
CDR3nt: TGCGCCAGCAGCCTTTCCTCTAGCGGGGGGATTCAGTACTTC

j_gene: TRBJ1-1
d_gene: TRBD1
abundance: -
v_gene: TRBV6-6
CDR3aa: CASESWGQTNTEAFF
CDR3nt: TGTGCCAGCGAGTCGTGGGGACAGACGAACACTGAAGCTTTCTTT

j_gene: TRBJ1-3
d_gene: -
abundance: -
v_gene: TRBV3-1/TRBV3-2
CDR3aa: CASSQDWGGASGNTIYF
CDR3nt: TGTGCCAGCAGCCAAGATTGGGGGGGCGCGTCTGGAAACACCATATATTTT

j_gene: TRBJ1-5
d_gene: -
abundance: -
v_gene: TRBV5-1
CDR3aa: CASSLRVSNQPQHF
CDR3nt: TGCGCCAGCAGCTTGAGAGTTTCCAATCAGCCCCAGCATTTT

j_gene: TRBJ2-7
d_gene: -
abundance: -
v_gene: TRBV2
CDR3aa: CASSEGPSTYEQYF
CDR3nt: TGTGCCAGCAGTGAGGGGCCGTCTACCTACGAGCAGTACTTC

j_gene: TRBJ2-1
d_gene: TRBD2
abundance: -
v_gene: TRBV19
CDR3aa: CASSMGLAGGKGNEQFF
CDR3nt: TGTGCCAGTAGTATGGGGCTAGCGGGAGGGAAAGGCAATGAGCAGTTCTTC

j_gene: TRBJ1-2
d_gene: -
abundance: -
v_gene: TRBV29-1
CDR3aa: CSAGDTDYGYTF
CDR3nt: TGCAGCGCTGGGGACACCGACTATGGCTACACCTTC

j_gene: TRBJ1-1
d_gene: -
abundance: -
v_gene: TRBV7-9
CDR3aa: CASSLGRGNTEAFF
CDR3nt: TGTGCCAGCAGCTTAGGCAGGGGAAACACTGAAGCTTTCTTT

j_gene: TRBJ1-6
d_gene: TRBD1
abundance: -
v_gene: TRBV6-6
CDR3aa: CASSYGDRVNSPLHF
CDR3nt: TGTGCCAGCAGTTACGGGGACAGGGTTAATTCACCCCTCCACTTT

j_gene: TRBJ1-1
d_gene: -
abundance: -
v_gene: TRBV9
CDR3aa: CASSVVTGNTEAFF
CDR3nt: TGTGCCAGCAGCGTAGTCACGGGGAACACTGAAGCTTTCTTT

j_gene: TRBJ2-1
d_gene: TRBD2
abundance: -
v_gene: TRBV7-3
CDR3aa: CASSFSLAGVHEQFF
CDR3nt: TGTGCCAGCAGCTTCTCCCTAGCGGGAGTTCATGAGCAGTTCTTC